A selection of T cell receptor beta chains follows, all from one sample in a study of cytomegalovirus exposure and HLA in healthy donors. Clones were read by immunoSEQ multiplex PCR, and TCRdb kept only the in-frame ones, dropping some. Seen here are 120,000 or so clones, around 73% observed once, and the top ten hold around 9.9%. Sequencing was performed on PBMCs. These receptors were taken from a man younger than 45 in good health and CMV-seropositive. CDR3s include the opening cysteine and the closing phenylalanine or tryptophan. The D gene is left open where the match is weak. Where a row states a size, it is once, few, many or the class of an expanded clone; other rows omit it.

TRBJ2-1 | NA | once | TRBV19 | CASSISQEQFF | TGTGCCAGTAGTATCTCACAGGAGCAGTTCTTC
TRBJ2-7 | NA | NA | TRBV7-9 | CASSLPYRGEGYHEQYF | TGTGCCAGCAGCTTACCCTACAGGGGGGAGGGTTACCACGAGCAGTACTTC
TRBJ2-1 | TRBD2 | NA | TRBV29-1 | CSGGLAGGPGDEQFF | TGCAGCGGCGGACTAGCGGGAGGGCCAGGGGATGAGCAGTTCTTC
TRBJ1-4 | NA | few | TRBV7-6 | CASSLLATNEKLFF | TGTGCCAGCAGCTTACTAGCAACTAATGAAAAACTGTTTTTT
TRBJ2-7 | NA | NA | TRBV5-1 | CASSFQGYEQYF | TGCGCCAGCAGCTTCCAGGGATACGAGCAGTACTTC
TRBJ1-3 | TRBD1 | NA | TRBV27 | CASSPTYPGQRYRSGNTIYF | TGTGCCAGCAGTCCTACGTACCCGGGACAGAGGTATCGATCTGGAAACACCATATATTTT
TRBJ2-1 | TRBD2 | NA | TRBV5-8 | CASSLAGLAGYYNEQFF | TGTGCCAGCAGCTTGGCCGGTCTAGCGGGCTATTACAATGAGCAGTTCTTC
TRBJ2-1 | NA | NA | TRBV6-1 | CASSLLADKGNEQFF | TGTGCCAGCAGTCTGCTAGCCGACAAAGGAAATGAGCAGTTCTTC
TRBJ2-7 | TRBD1 | NA | TRBV27 | CASSAGQGAYEQYF | TGTGCCAGCAGCGCCGGACAGGGGGCCTACGAGCAGTACTTC
TRBJ1-1 | NA | NA | TRBV5-6 | CASSGGLDTEAFF | TGTGCCAGCTCGGGGGGGCTGGACACTGAAGCTTTCTTT
TRBJ2-1 | NA | NA | TRBV10-3 | CAISAELAPYNEQFF | TGTGCCATCAGCGCGGAGCTAGCGCCCTACAATGAGCAGTTCTTC
TRBJ2-3 | TRBD1 | NA | TRBV2 | CASRAGTGDTDTQYF | TGTGCCAGCAGGGCCGGGACAGGGGACACAGATACGCAGTATTTT
TRBJ2-7 | TRBD1 | few | TRBV25-1 | CASSGPGQGYSYEQYF | TGTGCCAGCAGTGGACCGGGACAGGGGTACTCCTACGAGCAGTACTTC
TRBJ2-7 | NA | NA | TRBV7-2 | CASSLGTEYYEQYF | TGTGCCAGCAGCTTAGGTACAGAGTACTACGAGCAGTACTTC
TRBJ1-2 | NA | few | TRBV7-9 | CASSLAPWASGYTF | TGTGCCAGCAGCTTAGCGCCCTGGGCGAGTGGCTACACCTTC
TRBJ2-5 | NA | NA | TRBV28 | CASSLSAAGSRETQYF | TGTGCCAGCAGTTTATCTGCGGCGGGATCCAGGGAGACCCAGTACTTC
TRBJ2-7 | TRBD2 | NA | TRBV28 | CASSFYSRREDEQYF | TGTGCCAGCAGTTTTTATTCGAGGCGGGAGGACGAGCAGTACTTC
TRBJ2-7 | TRBD2 | NA | TRBV5-1 | CASSQGLAGFSYEQYF | TGCGCCAGCAGCCAGGGACTAGCGGGGTTTTCCTACGAGCAGTACTTC
TRBJ1-1 | TRBD1 | NA | TRBV7-9 | CASSQTGQGGTEAFF | TGTGCCAGCAGCCAGACGGGACAGGGAGGGACTGAAGCTTTCTTT
TRBJ2-7 | NA | NA | TRBV29-1 | CSAEGSQDYEQYF | TGCAGCGCCGAGGGTAGCCAGGACTACGAGCAGTACTTC
TRBJ1-1 | TRBD1 | few | TRBV18 | CASSRNRGGDTEAFF | TGTGCCAGCTCACGTAACAGGGGTGGGGACACTGAAGCTTTCTTT
TRBJ2-7 | TRBD2 | NA | TRBV7-8 | CASSSTSGTSPEQYF | TGTGCCAGCAGCTCAACATCGGGGACTAGCCCCGAGCAGTACTTC
TRBJ2-4 | TRBD1 | NA | TRBV19 | CASSATGAGNIQYF | TGTGCCAGTAGTGCCACAGGGGCGGGAAACATTCAGTACTTC